Each of the 27 T cell receptor beta chains below was sequenced from the same sample in a study of regulatory T cells in long-lasting Graves disease. Noted time point: newly diagnosed GD, antithyroid drugs for less than 3 months. RNA from PBMCs was the source of the TCR library. Assembly of TCR beta libraries relied on iRepertoire HTBI primers together with Arm-PCR of CDR3 regions. TCRdb re-called the multiplex PCR reads with MiXCR, one entry per CDR3 protein. The sample lists about 400,000 distinct CDR3 sequences, approximately 15% occurring once. The same sample was also used in a study of T cells in Graves' hyperthyroidism and ophthalmopathy.

The sequencing used peripheral blood mononuclear cells (PBMCs), collected at new diagnosis, from a patient treated with antithyroid drugs. The receptors derive from a woman aged 40 to 55 with Graves disease.

This clonotype was detected ten times or more. The chain recombines TRBV11-2 with TRBJ2-5; 14 bases match TRBD2. The CDR3 length is 18 residues. V was pared by 4 bases and J by 2 bases, with 9 bases of the junction left unmatched. From germline, CDR1 is SGHAT and CDR2 FQNNGV. CDR3 bases: TGTGCCAGCAGCTGGAGGGGACTAGCGGGAGAGGAACAAGAGACCCAGTACTTC. Its translation: CASSWRGLAGEEQETQYF.

In DNA, the CDR3 is TGTGCCAGCAGCTTAGGAGGGGGCGGGGAGTCCTACGAGCAGTACTTC. It codes for CASSLGGGGESYEQYF. The V and J genes are TRBV7-6 and TRBJ2-7; TRBD1 is a possible D gene (7 bases). Looked up from germline, CDR1 is SGHVS and CDR2 is FNYEAQ. V lost 1 base and J lost 1, with 14 bases in between. The CDR3 totals 16 residues.

Details on this clonotype: This clone may be a read error of a much larger clone one base away. This chain uses TRBV6-1 with TRBJ2-7; 10 positions agree with TRBD1. J was trimmed by 7 bases and V by 3 bases; bases with no gene match: 6. This CDR3 region has 14 residues. The germline gives CDR1 MNHNS, CDR2 SASEGT. This chain's CDR3 is CASSDPDRGREQYF. For the CDR3, the DNA is TGTGCCAGCAGTGACCCAGACAGGGGGCGAGAGCAGTACTTC.

The chain joins TRBV27 to TRBJ2-1; D ambiguous. CDR3 length: 11 amino acids. The germline gives CDR1 MNHEY, CDR2 SMNVEV (reference sequence). V was trimmed by 3 bases and J by 10 bases, leaving 7 bases between them. The CDR3 nucleotides read TGTGCCAGCAGTTTTCGGCGGGAGCAGTTCTTC. It specifies CASSFRREQFF.

The rearrangement joins TRBV5-1 to TRBJ1-2, with D possibly matching TRBD1 (5 bases). The CDR3 totals 14 residues. The germline V and J ends were trimmed by 4 bases and 4 bases, with 14 bases remaining between them. Germline lookup yields CDR1 SGHRS and CDR2 YFSETQ. As DNA, the CDR3 is TGCGCCAGCAGCCTTGGGGGATTTTCCTATGGCTACACCTTC. It specifies CASSLGGFSYGYTF.

This clonotype was detected many times. The chain couples TRBV12-3 or TRBV12-4 to TRBJ1-6; the D is unclear. The V end was cut by 1 base, the J end by 7 bases, with 11 bases between. The CDR3 has 15 amino acids. In DNA form, the CDR3 reads TGTGCCAGCAGTTTAGGTCAATGGCGGAATTCACCCCTCCACTTT. Its protein product is CASSLGQWRNSPLHF.

At least ten counts were recorded for this clonotype. The genes are TRBV11-3 and TRBJ2-5; 10 nucleotides agree with TRBD1. From germline, CDR1 is SGHNT and CDR2 YENEEA. With 5 bases clipped from V and 5 bases from J, the junction kept 11 bases outside the gene matches. The CDR3 runs to 16 residues. CDR3 nucleotide sequence: TGTGCCAGCAGCCCGCGGACAGGGGGGCGCATGGAGACCCAGTACTTC. Translating gives CASSPRTGGRMETQYF.

This clonotype appeared many times. This chain joins TRBV15 and TRBJ1-2; the match to TRBD1 covers 7 bases. V was clipped by 9 bases and J by 4 bases; unmatched bases: 17. The length of the CDR3 is 16 residues. Germline loops: CDR1 LNHNV, CDR2 YYDKDF (reference sequence). The CDR3 DNA reads as TGTGCCACGAAACAGGGGTCTAGTCCGCCCGTCTATGGCTACACCTTC. Its translation: CATKQGSSPPVYGYTF.

This clonotype was detected many times. The chain employs TRBV10-3 and TRBJ2-7; D possibly corresponds to TRBD2 (5 bases). The germline V gene encodes CDR1 ENHRY and CDR2 SYGVKD. The V end was cut by 7 bases, the J end by 2 bases, with 15 bases between. There are 14 residues in the CDR3. In DNA, the CDR3 is TGTGCCATCACTGCCACCGGAGCGGCCTACGAGCAGTACTTC. The encoded protein is CAITATGAAYEQYF.

This clonotype appeared a few times. V usage is TRBV29-1 and J usage is TRBJ2-7; 8 nucleotides agree with TRBD1. Germline values: CDR1 SQVTM, CDR2 ANQGSEA. J lost 3 bases, V lost 4 bases, and 2 bases had no gene match. The CDR3 consists of 12 residues. CDR3 sequence reads: CSVADRGYEQYF. In nucleotides, the CDR3 is TGCAGCGTTGCAGACAGGGGCTACGAGCAGTACTTC.

In its sample, this clonotype was seen many times. This chain joins TRBV5-1 and TRBJ2-2; D uncertain. Germline V gives CDR1 SGHRS, CDR2 YFSETQ. CDR3 length equals 14 residues. V lost 1 base and J 2 bases, leaving 6 bases between the germline ends. CDR3 protein: CASSLTDNTGELFF. The CDR3 DNA reads TGCGCCAGCAGCTTGACAGATAACACCGGGGAGCTGTTTTTT.

This clonotype was observed at least ten times. This sequence joins TRBV19 and TRBJ2-1, with 10 bases identical to TRBD2. This CDR3 contains 18 residues. In germline, CDR1 is LNHDA, CDR2 SQIVND (reference sequence). The V segment lost 7 bases and the J segment 0 bases; nucleotides outside the gene matches: 12. The CDR3: CASINGGLAYISYNEQFF. The CDR3 DNA is TGTGCCAGTATAAATGGGGGACTAGCGTATATCTCCTACAATGAGCAGTTCTTC.

This clonotype was recorded many times. This chain connects TRBV11-1 to TRBJ2-1; D may be TRBD1 or TRBD2 (5 bases each). The CDR3 consists of 14 residues. V gave up 3 bases and J gave up 8 bases, with 14 bases separating them. The germline gives CDR1 SGHAT, CDR2 FQDESV (reference sequence). CDR3 region: CASSFRDQLYEQFF. In nucleotides, the CDR3 is TGTGCCAGCAGCTTCCGGGACCAATTGTATGAGCAGTTCTTC.

This clonotype has at least ten counts. This rearrangement joins TRBV28 to TRBJ2-7; D is possibly TRBD2 (5 bases). The CDR3 covers 14 residues. Trimming left V 6 bases short and J 0 bases short, with 12 bases between. Per the germline V gene, CDR1 is MDHEN and CDR2 is SYDVKM. The CDR3 DNA reads TGTGCCAGCAGGGAGACGGGGTTCTCCTACGAGCAGTACTTC. Protein sequence: CASRETGFSYEQYF.

The table lists this clonotype with a few counts. This sequence joins TRBV4-3 and TRBJ2-6; 10 bases fit TRBD1. CDR1 is LGHNA and CDR2 is YSLEER in the germline V gene. V was pared by 5 bases and J by 3 bases, with 10 bases of the junction left unmatched. There are 18 residues in the CDR3. This CDR3 reads CASSDQDRGVVGANVLTF. In nucleotides, the CDR3 is TGCGCCAGCAGCGATCAGGACAGGGGGGTAGTTGGGGCCAACGTCCTGACTTTC.

This clonotype has only a few counts. The chain uses TRBV9 and TRBJ2-2, with 7 bases fitting TRBD2. CDR1 and CDR2 from the germline V gene are SGDLS and YYNGEE. There are 12 residues in the CDR3. Germline trimming cut 4 bases from V and 6 bases from J; bases unmatched to any gene: 0. The CDR3 region is CASSTSAGELFF. CDR3 nucleotides: TGTGCCAGCAGCACTAGCGCCGGGGAGCTGTTTTTT.

The rearrangement links TRBV6-5 to TRBJ1-2; D is possibly TRBD1 (5 bases). Trimming stripped 1 base from V and 8 bases from J, with 17 bases between. The CDR3 has 15 residues. Germline V gene sequence: CDR1 MNHEY, CDR2 SVGAGI. CDR3 DNA: TGTGCCAGCAGTTACTACCACCGGGACGCTGGAGGCTACACCTTC. As protein: CASSYYHRDAGGYTF.

At least ten counts were recorded for this clonotype. The genes are TRBV5-6 and TRBJ2-1; D call uncertain. CDR3 size: 12 residues. The V gene lost 2 bases and the J gene lost 5 bases, with 5 bases spanning the gap. Per germline, CDR1 SGHDT and CDR2 YYEEEE. This chain's CDR3 is CASSLNDNEQFF. The DNA of the CDR3 is TGTGCCAGCAGCTTAAACGACAATGAGCAGTTCTTC.

The chain recombines TRBV20-1 with TRBJ2-1; TRBD2 aligns across 8 bases. The CDR3 contains 15 residues. The germline V gene has CDR1 DFQATT and CDR2 SNEGSKA (reference sequence). Losses at the gene ends were 0 bases for V and 12 bases for J; bases not matched to a gene: 13. The CDR3 region has the DNA TGCAGTGCTAGAGATTTAAGAGCGGGAGAGGGTGGGCAGTTCTTC. Translation: CSARDLRAGEGGQFF.

Many counts were recorded for this clonotype. This chain uses TRBV7-2 with TRBJ2-1; D is uncertain. V shed 2 bases and J shed 0 bases, with 8 bases lying between them. The CDR3 length is 15 residues. Germline CDR1 reads SGHTA; CDR2 reads FQGNSA. The CDR3 bases are TGTGCCAGCAGCTTAAACGGGTTCTCCTACAATGAGCAGTTCTTC. This gives the protein CASSLNGFSYNEQFF.

Many counts were recorded for this clonotype. The V and J genes are TRBV28 and TRBJ2-3; 7 positions match TRBD2. V shed 3 bases, J shed 2 bases, and the junction held 8 bases outside the gene matches. The germline V gene has CDR1 MDHEN and CDR2 SYDVKM. The CDR3 runs to 16 residues. The CDR3 bases are TGTGCCAGCAGTTTTGGCAAGCGGGATCACACAGATACGCAGTATTTT. Residues: CASSFGKRDHTDTQYF.

This clonotype was observed many times. V usage is TRBV4-1 and J usage is TRBJ2-7; 7 positions agree with TRBD2. The CDR3 covers 15 residues. The germline V gene has CDR1 MGHRA and CDR2 YSYEKL. After removal of 0 bases from V and 6 bases from J, the junction contained 8 bases not matched to a gene. The CDR3 loop is CASSQDGGRVPEQYF. The DNA for the CDR3 is TGCGCCAGCAGCCAAGATGGGGGGAGGGTCCCCGAGCAGTACTTC.

The chain combines TRBV27 with TRBJ2-1; possibly TRBD1 or TRBD2 for D (5 bases each). The CDR3 contains 15 residues. Trimming pared 2 bases from V and 2 bases from J, leaving 10 bases between. CDR1 and CDR2 from the germline V gene are MNHEY and SMNVEV (reference sequence). The CDR3 is CASSLRGGPYNEQFF. In nucleotides, the CDR3 is TGTGCCAGCAGTTTACGGGGCGGGCCCTACAATGAGCAGTTCTTC.

The rearrangement uses TRBV27 and TRBJ2-3, with TRBD2 matching over 15 bases. J was trimmed by 5 bases and V by 7 bases; bases with no gene match: 10. CDR1 is MNHEY and CDR2 is SMNVEV in the germline V gene (reference sequence). The CDR3 loop spans 17 amino acids. Here the CDR3 DNA reads TGTGCCAGCAACCCGCCGGGACTAGCGGGAGGAGAAGATACGCAGTATTTT. Protein: CASNPPGLAGGEDTQYF.

This clonotype has at least ten counts. The chain combines TRBV12-3 or TRBV12-4 with TRBJ2-5, with 11 bases lining up with TRBD2. CDR3 length equals 19 residues. Germline trimming cut 4 bases from V and 1 base from J; bases unmatched to any gene: 14. The CDR3 DNA sequence: TGTGCCAGCAGTTATCTCTCCCGACTAGCGGGAAGCTCCCAAGAGACCCAGTACTTC. This codes for CASSYLSRLAGSSQETQYF.

This clonotype was detected many times. The chain couples TRBV28 to TRBJ1-5, with 7 positions matching TRBD1. Per germline, CDR1 MDHEN and CDR2 SYDVKM. Unmatched junction bases numbered 9, after V lost 5 bases and J lost 5 bases. This CDR3 is built from 15 residues. The CDR3: CASSGTTGIDQPQHF. CDR3 nucleotide sequence: TGTGCCAGCAGTGGAACGACAGGGATAGATCAGCCCCAGCATTTT.

This clonotype was counted many times. V and J are TRBV28 and TRBJ2-3, with 12 bases identical to TRBD2. Germline V CDR1 and CDR2: MDHEN, SYDVKM. The CDR3 spans 15 residues. Losses at the gene ends were 10 bases for V and 2 bases for J; bases not matched to a gene: 7. The CDR3 DNA reads TGTGCCACCTGCCGACTAGCGGGAGTCACAGATACGCAGTATTTT. Translating it yields CATCRLAGVTDTQYF. Full variable domain (remainder filled in from reference TRBV28 and TRBJ2-3): DVKVTQSSRYLVKRTGEKVFLECVQDMDHENMFWYRQDPGLGLRLIYFSYDVKMKEKGDIPEGYSVSREKKERFSLILESASTNQTSMYLCATCRLAGVTDTQYFGPGTRLTVL.